The 6 T cell receptor beta chains in this list originate from one sample, sequenced in a study of T-cell memory formation after mild COVID-19. TCRdb re-called the 5' RACE reads through MiXCR, storing one row per CDR3 protein. The sample comprises a few hundred thousand distinct CDR3 sequences, about 13% of which are singletons, and under 25% rests with the top ten. Sequencing input: PBMCs or a T cell subset sorted from them (not recorded which). Receptors were obtained from a young man who had mild COVID-19 (a few samples of this study predate the infection). Cell type and time point are not known.

This clonotype was observed many times. The chain uses TRBV7-3 and TRBJ2-3; 9 bases match TRBD2. Germline values: CDR1 SGHTA, CDR2 FQGTGA. The CDR3 sequence is 15 residues long. V lost 4 bases to trimming and J lost 1 base; unmatched junction nucleotides: 3. CDR3 residues: CASSSLAGGTDTQYF. The CDR3 bases are TGTGCCAGCAGCTCATTAGCGGGGGGCACAGATACGCAGTATTTT. The entire variable domain, with the rest obtained from reference TRBV7-3 and TRBJ2-3, is as follows: GAGVSQTPSNKVTEKGKYVELRCDPISGHTALYWYRQSLGQGPEFLIYFQGTGAADDSGLPNDRFFAVRPEGSVSTLKIQRTERGDSAVYLCASSSLAGGTDTQYFGPGTRLTVL.

The V call is TRBV7-2, the J call TRBJ1-6; D uncertain. V lost 1 base to trimming and J lost 4 bases, with 8 bases between them. The length of the CDR3 is 15 residues. CDR1 and CDR2 (germline): SGHTA, FQGNSA. The CDR3 loop is CASSLDTAYNSPLHF. The CDR3, as DNA: TGTGCCAGCAGCTTAGACACAGCTTATAATTCACCCCTCCACTTT. Using reference TRBV7-2 and TRBJ1-6 for the parts outside the CDR3, the full variable domain is GAGVSQSPSNKVTEKGKDVELRCDPISGHTALYWYRQSLGQGLEFLIYFQGNSAPDKSGLPSDRFSAERTGGSVSTLTIQRTQQEDSAVYLCASSLDTAYNSPLHFGNGTRLTVT.

The chain links TRBV6-2 or TRBV6-3 to TRBJ1-5; 7 bases align to TRBD1. The CDR3 runs to 15 residues. Trimming cost V 5 bases and J 5 bases; bases outside gene matches: 9. Germline loops: CDR1 MNHEY, CDR2 SVGEGT. In DNA form, the CDR3 reads TGTGCCAGCAGTCGAACAGGGGTCTTGGATCAGCCCCAGCATTTT. Translated: CASSRTGVLDQPQHF.

This clonotype was counted between two and nine times. J is TRBJ2-3 and V is TRBV27; D is perhaps TRBD1 (5 bases). Trimming cost V 1 base and J 6 bases, with 14 bases left between them. The CDR3 is made up of 15 amino acids. Germline V gives CDR1 MNHEY, CDR2 SMNVEV (reference sequence). The CDR3 sequence: CASSLFQGLIDTQYF. CDR3 sequence (DNA): TGTGCCAGCAGTTTATTTCAGGGTCTCATCGATACGCAGTATTTT.

CDR3 protein: CASSLSGITGELFF. The CDR3 DNA is TGTGCCAGCAGTTTGTCGGGGATAACCGGGGAGCTGTTTTTT. This chain connects TRBV28 to TRBJ2-2, with D perhaps matching TRBD2 (5 bases). The CDR3 extends over 14 amino acids. Trimming took 3 bases from V and 5 from J, leaving 10 bases between them. CDR1 MDHEN and CDR2 SYDVKM come from the germline V gene.

This chain joins TRBV7-6 and TRBJ2-6; a possible D gene is TRBD1 (6 bases). V dropped 5 bases and J dropped 3 bases, with 17 bases sitting between them. CDR3 length: 17 amino acids. Looked up from germline, CDR1 is SGHVS and CDR2 is FNYEAQ. The CDR3 DNA sequence: TGTGCCAGCAGCCTCAGACCTACAGGGTTTGGGGCCAACGTCCTGACTTTC. Its translation: CASSLRPTGFGANVLTF.